One T cell receptor beta chain is described in this entry. Its specificity is not known. Documented time point: week 35, safety follow-up. All doses held 300 ug of mutant IDH1 20-mer peptide, with topical imiquimod. Tumors from donors were new WHO grade 3 or 4 IDH1-mutant astrocytomas with ATRX loss. Sequencing used immunoSEQ multiplex PCR; TCRdb keeps in-frame clones, though not all of them. Of tens of thousands of clones listed, roughly 84% are singletons. The data are from a study of a mutant IDH1 vaccine in newly diagnosed glioma. Study-level background: Initiation of the vaccine course occurred 4-6 weeks after radiotherapy alone, or alongside temozolomide cycles.

Germline lookup yields CDR1 MNHEY and CDR2 SVGAGI. The CDR3 sequence is 16 residues long. Trimming removed 2 bases from V and 6 bases from J; junction bases left unmatched: 7. This sequence joins TRBV6-5 and TRBJ2-2; TRBD1 agrees at 9 bases. This TCR was recovered from a man aged 18 to 35 with glioma. The specimen was PBMCs, collected from a glioma patient whose treatment included an IDH1 peptide vaccine. CDR3 region: CASSYQTGGLSGELFF. The CDR3 DNA follows: TGTGCCAGCAGTTACCAGACAGGGGGATTATCCGGGGAGCTGTTTTTT.